One sample yielded the 16 T cell receptor beta chains listed below, sequenced in a study of breast tumors, draining lymph nodes, adjacent tissues. Breast cancer patients provided tissue from their axillary draining lymph nodes. Using its own MiXCR run on the multiplex PCR reads, TCRdb lists one record per CDR3 protein. The table lists around 130,000 distinct CDR3 sequences, 21% of them singletons. The material sequenced was axillary lymph node tissue. Source of these receptors: a female donor with breast cancer. Some clones in this sample may be carry-over from other donors' samples.

This clonotype was seen ten or more times. The chain has TRBV7-2 and TRBJ2-7; no clear D. V was shortened by 1 base and J by 2 bases, with 6 bases between the two germline ends. This CDR3 region has 13 residues. Germline V gene data show CDR1 as SGHTA and CDR2 as FQGNSA. The DNA for the CDR3 is TGTGCCAGCAGCTTAGAACGGGCCTACGAGCAGTACTTC. This translates into CASSLERAYEQYF.

About this clonotype: A much larger clone differs from this one at a single base, so this may be a read error. The CDR3 here is CAGSPPANPETQYF. The CDR3 DNA reads as TGTGCCGGCTCACCACCTGCGAACCCGGAGACCCAGTACTTC. The chain couples TRBV18 to TRBJ2-5; no reliable D call. The CDR3 length is 14 residues. The germline CDR1 and CDR2 sequences are KGHSH and LQKENI.

This clonotype occurred a few times. The rearrangement links TRBV9 to TRBJ2-2, with 11 bases identical to TRBD2. Germline trimming cut 0 bases from V and 8 bases from J; bases unmatched to any gene: 6. The V gene's germline CDR1 is SGDLS and CDR2 YYNGEE. This CDR3 has 16 residues. CDR3 protein: CASSVALASGRGELFF. In DNA, the CDR3 is TGTGCCAGCAGCGTAGCTCTGGCTAGCGGGAGGGGGGAGCTGTTTTTT.

The sample holds many counts of this clonotype. The V gene is TRBV7-8, the J gene TRBJ2-2; D not resolved. V was shortened by 2 bases and J by 3 bases, with 7 bases between the two germline ends. CDR1 SGHVS and CDR2 FQNEAQ come from the germline V gene. This CDR3 is 14 amino acids long. The DNA for the CDR3 is TGTGCCAGCAGCTTAAGGGCGGACACCGGGGAGCTGTTTTTT. Amino acids: CASSLRADTGELFF.

There are many counts of this clonotype. The germline gene is not matched at one end of the junction; a read error may be the cause. V gene TRBV6-5 combines with J gene TRBJ1-2; 7 nucleotides match TRBD1. Germline V gene data show CDR1 as MNHEY and CDR2 as SVGAGI. This CDR3 is built from 16 residues. As DNA, the CDR3 is TGTGCCAGCAGTTTCATCGGGCAGGGGGAGAGCTATGACTACACCTTC. Its protein product is CASSFIGQGESYDYTF.

This clonotype occurred many times. The V and J genes are TRBV20-1 and TRBJ2-7; 9 bases map to TRBD1. V lost 4 bases to trimming and J lost 6 bases; unmatched junction nucleotides: 4. Looked up from germline, CDR1 is DFQATT and CDR2 is SNEGSKA (reference sequence). The CDR3 is made up of 12 amino acids. CDR3 coding DNA: TGCAGTGCTAAACAGGGGGCGGGCGAGCAGTACTTC. Translating it yields CSAKQGAGEQYF.

The chain uses TRBV3-1 and TRBJ2-5; possible D gene TRBD2, 6 bases. V lost 4 bases to trimming and J lost 3 bases, with 9 bases between them. The CDR3 has 13 residues. The germline V gene encodes CDR1 LGHDT and CDR2 YNNKEL (reference sequence). CDR3 nucleotide sequence: TGTGCCAGCAGCCCTCGACTAGAAGAGACCCAGTACTTC. This sequence encodes CASSPRLEETQYF.

This clonotype was counted at least ten times. This rearrangement joins TRBV10-3 to TRBJ2-2; possible D gene TRBD1, 5 bases. The CDR3 consists of 14 residues. Germline assignment: CDR1 ENHRY and CDR2 SYGVKD. With 6 bases removed from V and 1 base from J, the gap between germline ends came to 9 bases. The CDR3 spells CAISKGQNTGELFF. CDR3 coding DNA: TGTGCCATCAGCAAAGGACAGAACACCGGGGAGCTGTTTTTT.

The sample holds many counts of this clonotype. CDR3 nucleotide sequence: TGTGCCAGCAGTTTACTGACAGGGGAGAGCTCCTACGAGCAGTACTTC. This sequence encodes CASSLLTGESSYEQYF. V usage is TRBV27 and J usage is TRBJ2-7, with 8 bases matching TRBD1. Germline trimming cut 2 bases from V and 0 bases from J; bases unmatched to any gene: 6. Germline CDR1 reads MNHEY; CDR2 reads SMNVEV (reference sequence). The CDR3 has 16 amino acids.

At least ten counts were recorded for this clonotype. The CDR3 spells CATSRARAGEKLFF. Here the CDR3 DNA reads TGTGCCACCAGCAGAGCCAGGGCGGGCGAAAAACTGTTTTTT. This chain joins TRBV15 and TRBJ1-4, with D maybe TRBD1 (5 bases). The CDR3 totals 14 residues. V dropped 1 base and J dropped 8 bases, with 11 bases sitting between them. Germline CDR1 reads LNHNV; CDR2 reads YYDKDF (reference sequence). Combining the CDR3 with reference TRBV15 and TRBJ1-4 gives the whole variable domain DAMVIQNPRYQVTQFGKPVTLSCSQTLNHNVMYWYQQKSSQAPKLLFHYYDKDFNNEADTPDNFQSRRPNTSFCFLDIRSPGLGDTAMYLCATSRARAGEKLFFGSGTQLSVL.

A remark on this clonotype: A much larger clone is a single base away; this may be a read error. V is TRBV10-3 and J is TRBJ2-5; the D gene is possibly TRBD2 (5 bases). Germline V gene data show CDR1 as ENHRY and CDR2 as SYGVKD. This CDR3 has 14 residues. CDR3 amino acids: CAVSRTLGEETQYF. The CDR3 DNA reads as TGTGCCGTCAGCAGGACTCTCGGGGAAGAGACCCAGTACTTC.

Concerning this clonotype: It may be a read error: a sequence one base away is much more abundant. This chain uses TRBV27 with TRBJ2-2, with D tentatively TRBD1 or TRBD2 (5 bases each). Looked up from germline, CDR1 is MNHEY and CDR2 is SMNVEV (reference sequence). This CDR3 spans 12 amino acids. The CDR3 DNA is TGTGCCTGCAGAGGGGCCGCCGGGGAGCTGTTTTTT. Translation: CACRGAAGELFF.

The V and J genes are TRBV12-3 or TRBV12-4 and TRBJ1-2, with D possibly being TRBD1 (5 bases). CDR3 length: 13 residues. The V end was cut by 1 base, the J end by 7 bases, with 10 bases between. For the CDR3, the DNA is TGTGCCAGCAGTTTAGTTGGGGGAGGTGGCTACACCTTC. Protein: CASSLVGGGGYTF.

As concerns this clonotype: This could be a read error, since a much larger clone is one nucleotide away. The chain has TRBV3-1 and TRBJ2-5; the D is unclear. The germline V gene encodes CDR1 LGHDT and CDR2 YNNKEL (reference sequence). V was shortened by 3 bases and J by 5 bases, with 19 bases between the two germline ends. The CDR3 spans 16 residues. CDR3 bases: TGTGCCAGCAGCCAGTCTGGCGGCTTCCTGGGGGAGACCCAGTACTTC. Translated: CASSQSGGFLGETQYF.

To note about this clonotype: One base away lies a much larger clone, so this may be a sequencing read error. The CDR3 does not end in the conserved phenylalanine or tryptophan, so this is likely a read error. This sequence joins TRBV7-9 and TRBJ2-3, with D tentatively TRBD1 or TRBD2 (6 bases each). V dropped 5 bases and J dropped 3 bases, with 18 bases sitting between them. CDR3 size: 16 residues. CDR1 and CDR2 from the germline V gene are SEHNR and FQNEAQ (reference sequence). CDR3 nucleotide sequence: TGTGCCAGCAGCCCTGGCCAGGGGACTTCTACAGATACGCAGTATCTT. Encoded protein: CASSPGQGTSTDTQYL.

This clonotype was counted at least ten times. The rearrangement joins TRBV4-1 to TRBJ1-2, with D perhaps matching TRBD1 (5 bases). The CDR3 contains 19 residues. Looked up from germline, CDR1 is MGHRA and CDR2 is YSYEKL. Trimming stripped 8 bases from V and 3 bases from J, with 31 bases between. CDR3 sequence (DNA): TGCGCCAGCCTACCACGCATGGGGGAAGAACGCTACAACTACTATGGCTACACCTTC. Translated: CASLPRMGEERYNYYGYTF.